Listed here are 24 T cell receptor beta chains from one sample, sequenced in a study of T cells after yellow fever vaccination. MiXCR was run by TCRdb on the 5' RACE reads, yielding one entry per CDR3 protein. The sample shows some 220,000 distinct CDR3 sequences, about 3% of them seen only once. Sequenced material: CD4+ T cells sorted from PBMCs, taken 10 days after the yellow fever booster vaccination. The receptors come from a man between 18 and 29 years old who received the YFV17D yellow fever vaccine.

This chain uses TRBV6-5 with TRBJ1-3; no reliable D call. Trimming cost V 6 bases and J 0 bases, with 6 bases left between them. The CDR3 length is 13 residues. From germline, CDR1 is MNHEY and CDR2 SVGAGI. The CDR3 bases are TGTGCCAGCAGAGGAATCTCTGGAAACACCATATATTTT. It translates to CASRGISGNTIYF.

This clonotype was picked up a small number of times. V and J are TRBV4-3 and TRBJ2-7; a possible D gene is TRBD2 (5 bases). V lost 2 bases and J lost 0, with 17 bases in between. The germline V gene has CDR1 LGHNA and CDR2 YSLEER. The CDR3 is 17 residues long. The CDR3 protein is CASSQRSSGSSSYEQYF. The CDR3 coding sequence is TGCGCCAGCAGCCAACGTTCCTCGGGGTCATCCTCCTACGAGCAGTACTTC.

This clonotype was seen many times. This chain uses TRBV12-3 or TRBV12-4 with TRBJ2-7, with D possibly being TRBD2 (6 bases). The V end was cut by 3 bases, the J end by 7 bases, with 13 bases between. CDR3 length: 13 residues. The CDR3 DNA follows: TGTGCCAGCAGTTTCGAATCTCGGGGGGAGCAGTACGTC. Protein: CASSFESRGEQYV.

At least ten counts were recorded for this clonotype. The chain links TRBV10-3 to TRBJ2-3, with 10 bases lining up with TRBD2. With 4 bases clipped from V and 4 bases from J, the junction kept 14 bases outside the gene matches. CDR1 ENHRY and CDR2 SYGVKD come from the germline V gene. CDR3 length equals 18 residues. In nucleotides, the CDR3 is TGTGCCATCAGTGTTCGGCCTAGCGGGGGTGGTCGGGCAGATACGCAGTATTTT. Encoded protein: CAISVRPSGGGRADTQYF.

This clonotype came up many times. V usage is TRBV20-1 and J usage is TRBJ1-1, with 7 bases lining up with TRBD1. This CDR3 region has 14 residues. Germline assignment: CDR1 DFQATT and CDR2 SNEGSKA (reference sequence). J lost 5 bases, V lost 6 bases, and 12 bases had no gene match. CDR3 coding DNA: TGCAGTGCCCCCAGGGGGGCTAGGACAACTGAAGCTTTCTTT. Its translation: CSAPRGARTTEAFF.

The sample holds many counts of this clonotype. The chain recombines TRBV12-3 or TRBV12-4 with TRBJ2-3; 8 bases match TRBD2. The CDR3 has 16 residues. J gave up 5 bases and V 1 base, and 8 bases lay outside the gene matches. The chain's CDR3 is CASSLVLAVYLDTQYF. In nucleotides, the CDR3 is TGTGCCAGCAGTTTAGTACTAGCGGTTTATTTAGATACGCAGTATTTT.

This clonotype came up many times. The rearrangement uses TRBV6-2 or TRBV6-3 and TRBJ2-2; the match to TRBD2 covers 11 bases. Germline CDR1 is MNHEY and CDR2 is SVGEGT. The CDR3 consists of 16 residues. The V gene end was trimmed by 6 bases and the J gene end by 4 bases; junction bases not matched to a gene: 7. CDR3 amino acids: CASSEYTSGGTGELFF. CDR3 coding DNA: TGTGCCAGCAGCGAGTATACTAGCGGGGGCACCGGGGAGCTGTTTTTT.

This clonotype was recorded many times. The chain uses TRBV12-3 or TRBV12-4 and TRBJ2-2, with 8 bases identical to TRBD1. J lost 6 bases, V lost 5 bases, and 2 bases had no gene match. The CDR3 totals 13 residues. In nucleotides, the CDR3 is TGTGCCAGCAGTCCACAGGGGGCCGGGGAGCTGTTTTTT. Amino acid sequence: CASSPQGAGELFF.

This clonotype was seen a few times. This chain links TRBV20-1 with TRBJ1-3; 7 bases agree with TRBD1. CDR1 and CDR2 (germline): DFQATT, SNEGSKA (reference sequence). The CDR3 length is 14 residues. Trimming at V came to 5 bases and at J to 4 bases, leaving 8 bases not matched to a gene. The CDR3 DNA is TGCAGTGCTTCCGATACAGGGGCCGGAAACACCATATATTTT. It codes for CSASDTGAGNTIYF.

This clonotype was seen more than once but under ten times. The genes are TRBV20-1 and TRBJ1-5; the D is unclear. Trimming cost V 3 bases and J 4 bases, with 10 bases left between them. The CDR3 runs 13 residues. The V gene's germline CDR1 is DFQATT and CDR2 SNEGSKA (reference sequence). This CDR3 is CSARGTLNQPQHF. The CDR3, as DNA: TGCAGTGCTAGGGGCACTCTGAATCAGCCCCAGCATTTT.

This clonotype was seen a few times. The genes are TRBV20-1 and TRBJ1-2; 7 bases match TRBD1. The germline V gene has CDR1 DFQATT and CDR2 SNEGSKA (reference sequence). This CDR3 has 15 amino acids. V shed 5 bases, J shed 3 bases, and the junction held 12 bases outside the gene matches. The CDR3 coding sequence is TGCAGTGCTCCTACACAGACAGGGAGGCACTATGGCTACACCTTC. As protein: CSAPTQTGRHYGYTF.

This clonotype was seen only a few times. The chain joins TRBV3-1 to TRBJ2-5, with 11 bases aligning to TRBD2. CDR3 length: 15 residues. The J segment lost 4 bases and the V segment lost 2 bases, leaving 3 bases of the junction unmatched. Germline CDR1 and CDR2: LGHDT and YNNKEL (reference sequence). The CDR3 is CASSQIGTSGETQYF. The CDR3 region has the DNA TGTGCCAGCAGCCAAATTGGGACTAGCGGAGAGACCCAGTACTTC.

This clonotype has ten or more counts. CDR3 nucleotide sequence: TGTGCCATGGGTCGCGGGGATGGGACTGAAGCTTTCTTT. This sequence encodes CAMGRGDGTEAFF. This chain joins TRBV10-3 and TRBJ1-1; D ambiguous. This CDR3 region has 13 residues. Trimming removed 9 bases at V and 5 bases at J, with 16 bases between. CDR1 and CDR2 from the germline V gene are ENHRY and SYGVKD.

This clonotype was detected many times. This chain uses TRBV12-3 or TRBV12-4 with TRBJ1-3; possible D gene TRBD1, 5 bases. The CDR3 contains 16 residues. Trimming cost V 2 bases and J 0 bases, with 11 bases left between them. Written as DNA, the CDR3 is TGTGCCAGCAGTTTAAGAGGGGCCGGCTCTGGAAACACCATATATTTT. Amino acids: CASSLRGAGSGNTIYF.

V and J are TRBV6-5 and TRBJ2-5; D may be TRBD1 (5 bases). The germline gives CDR1 MNHEY, CDR2 SVGAGI. V was shortened by 6 bases and J by 1 base, with 9 bases between the two germline ends. The CDR3 totals 13 residues. The CDR3 region has the DNA TGTGCCAGCAGAGGACATGGCCAAGAGACCCAGTACTTC. It specifies CASRGHGQETQYF.

This clonotype was observed many times. At one end, the junction sequence differs from germline, possibly due to a read error. The chain employs TRBV7-2 and TRBJ2-7; 11 bases map to TRBD1. Germline CDR1 is SGHTA and CDR2 is FQGNSA. The CDR3 sequence is 14 residues long. The CDR3 protein is CASSLGQGAYEQYF. The CDR3 DNA sequence: TGCGCCAGCAGCTTGGGACAGGGGGCCTACGAGCAGTACTTC.

This clonotype was detected many times. The chain carries TRBV7-9 and TRBJ1-4, with a tentative D call TRBD1 (5 bases). The CDR3 has 14 amino acids. Germline V gives CDR1 SEHNR, CDR2 FQNEAQ (reference sequence). V lost 4 bases and J 8 bases, leaving 14 bases between the germline ends. The chain's CDR3 is CASSSLGVREKLFF. The CDR3 DNA follows: TGTGCCAGCAGCTCACTGGGGGTGAGGGAAAAACTGTTTTTT.

This chain connects TRBV30 to TRBJ2-5; D gene uncertain. Deletions cut 2 bases from V and 8 bases from J, with 6 bases between. In germline, CDR1 is GTSNPN, CDR2 SVGIG (reference sequence). CDR3 length equals 10 residues. CDR3 nucleotides: TGTGCCTGGAGTAGAGAAACCCAGTACTTC. Its translation: CAWSRETQYF.

In this sample, this clonotype turned up many times. The chain combines TRBV7-3 with TRBJ1-1; tentative D call: TRBD1 (5 bases). Trimming pared 5 bases from V and 3 bases from J, leaving 10 bases between. The germline V gene has CDR1 SGHTA and CDR2 FQGTGA. The CDR3 has 13 residues. CDR3 sequence reads: CASSRGSYTEAFF. The CDR3 nucleotides read TGTGCCAGCAGCCGGGGGTCCTACACTGAAGCTTTCTTT.

In this sample, this clonotype turned up a few times. The chain recombines TRBV12-3 or TRBV12-4 with TRBJ1-6; a possible D gene is TRBD1 (5 bases). The CDR3 spans 16 residues. The V end lost 3 bases, the J end lost 10 bases, and 19 bases lay between the germline ends. This CDR3 reads CASSLLGPRDSSPLHF. In DNA, the CDR3 is TGTGCCAGCAGTTTGTTAGGACCTAGGGACTCCTCACCCCTCCACTTT.

This clonotype occurred many times. The genes are TRBV20-1 and TRBJ2-3; D not certain. V was trimmed by 6 bases and J by 1 base, leaving 11 bases between them. The length of the CDR3 is 13 residues. Per germline, CDR1 DFQATT and CDR2 SNEGSKA (reference sequence). The CDR3: CSANVLGTDTQYF. In DNA, the CDR3 is TGCAGTGCCAATGTACTGGGCACAGATACGCAGTATTTT.

The chain links TRBV5-4 to TRBJ1-2; the D gene is possibly TRBD1 (6 bases). The CDR3 is 13 residues long. V shed 4 bases and J shed 8 bases, with 15 bases lying between them. CDR1 SGHNT and CDR2 YYREEE come from the germline V gene (reference sequence). CDR3 nucleotides: TGTGCCAGCAGCGCCACAGGGTCTCAAGGCTACACCTTC. Translation gives CASSATGSQGYTF.

The V gene is TRBV7-9, the J gene TRBJ1-2; D gene unclear. The CDR3 runs to 14 residues. V shed 2 bases and J shed 6 bases, with 13 bases lying between them. Germline V lookup: CDR1 SEHNR, CDR2 FQNEAQ (reference sequence). The CDR3 coding sequence is TGTGCCAGCAGCTTACAATCAGGTTTTCATGGCTACACCTTC. Translation gives CASSLQSGFHGYTF.

This clonotype has at least ten counts. The chain has TRBV20-1 and TRBJ2-7; no reliable D call. Germline values: CDR1 DFQATT, CDR2 SNEGSKA (reference sequence). The CDR3 is made up of 13 amino acids. Trimming pared 2 bases from V and 4 bases from J, leaving 12 bases between. The CDR3 nucleotides are TGCAGTGCTAGAAGCCCTAGTCCTTACGAGCAGTACGTC. Translating gives CSARSPSPYEQYV.